Below are 32 T cell receptor beta chains sequenced from a single sample in a study of cytomegalovirus exposure and HLA in healthy donors. With 60 Vbeta and 13 Jbeta primers, the PCR was carried out. Repertoires were generated with immunoSEQ multiplex PCR, while TCRdb's copy carries only in-frame clones and drops some. The repertoire holds about 89,000 clones, 60% to 80% seen once, with around 6.5% in the top ten. The material sequenced was PBMCs. The receptors derive from a woman younger than 45 in good health and CMV-seronegative.

V gene TRBV19 combines with J gene TRBJ1-1; TRBD1 aligns across 7 bases. Germline lookup yields CDR1 LNHDA and CDR2 SQIVND (reference sequence). CDR3 length: 16 amino acids. The ends lost 3 bases at V and 0 bases at J; junction bases unmatched: 7. The CDR3: CASSISRGAMNTEAFF. For the CDR3, the DNA is TGTGCCAGTAGTATTTCCAGGGGGGCGATGAACACTGAAGCTTTCTTT.

CDR3 residues: CASSTTVGAEGYTF. The CDR3 DNA sequence: TGCGCCAGCAGCACTACAGTGGGGGCGGAAGGCTACACCTTC. The V call is TRBV5-1, the J call TRBJ1-2, with D maybe TRBD1 (6 bases). The V and J ends lost 4 bases and 8 bases respectively, with 18 bases between them. Germline loops: CDR1 SGHRS, CDR2 YFSETQ. CDR3 length: 14 residues. Together with reference TRBV5-1 and TRBJ1-2, the CDR3 gives the full variable domain: KAGVTQTPRYLIKTRGQQVTLSCSPISGHRSVSWYQQTPGQGLQFLFEYFSETQRNKGNFPGRFSGRQFSNSRSEMNVSTLELGDSALYLCASSTTVGAEGYTFGSGTRLTVV.

V and J are TRBV11-1 and TRBJ2-2, with 9 bases lining up with TRBD1. V lost 3 bases to trimming and J lost 7 bases; unmatched junction nucleotides: 6. There are 15 residues in the CDR3. Germline lookup yields CDR1 SGHAT and CDR2 FQDESV (reference sequence). The CDR3 sequence: CASSFWGQGHGELFF. The CDR3 DNA follows: TGTGCCAGCAGCTTTTGGGGACAGGGCCACGGGGAGCTGTTTTTT. Full variable domain (outside the CDR3, taken from reference TRBV11-1 and TRBJ2-2): EAEVAQSPRYKITEKSQAVAFWCDPISGHATLYWYRQILGQGPELLVQFQDESVVDDSQLPKDRFSAERLKGVDSTLKIQPAELGDSAMYLCASSFWGQGHGELFFGEGSRLTVL.

In this sample, this clone turned up a few times. The chain carries TRBV7-3 and TRBJ2-3; the D is unclear. V was clipped by 2 bases and J by 2 bases, with 8 bases between them. Germline assignment: CDR1 SGHTA and CDR2 FQGTGA. The CDR3 extends over 14 amino acids. This chain's CDR3 is CASSLRSNTDTQYF. CDR3 nucleotides: TGTGCCAGCAGCTTACGGTCGAACACAGATACGCAGTATTTT.

The chain couples TRBV5-1 to TRBJ2-5, with 7 bases fitting TRBD2. Germline trimming cut 4 bases from V and 4 bases from J; bases unmatched to any gene: 7. This CDR3 is built from 14 residues. Germline-derived CDR1 and CDR2 are SGHRS and YFSETQ. CDR3 in amino acids: CASSPRTRLETQYF. The CDR3 coding sequence is TGCGCCAGCAGCCCTAGGACTAGGTTAGAGACCCAGTACTTC.

The rearrangement uses TRBV7-2 and TRBJ2-7, with TRBD1 matching over 8 bases. Germline loops: CDR1 SGHTA, CDR2 FQGNSA. The CDR3 length is 13 residues. Losses at the gene ends were 6 bases for V and 9 bases for J; bases not matched to a gene: 10. DNA of the CDR3: TGTGCCAGCAGGTCGACAGGGGATCCGGTGCAGTACTTC. It yields the protein CASRSTGDPVQYF.

V gene TRBV5-6 combines with J gene TRBJ1-6, with D unclear. The ends were cut back, 0 bases at V and 0 bases at J, with 10 bases in the middle. CDR1 and CDR2 (germline): SGHDT, YYEEEE. The CDR3 totals 17 residues. The CDR3: CASSLDATSSYNSPLHF. In nucleotides, the CDR3 is TGTGCCAGCAGCTTGGACGCGACTAGCTCCTATAATTCACCCCTCCACTTT.

The chain employs TRBV5-1 and TRBJ2-7; a weak D match, TRBD1 (6 bases). The germline V gene has CDR1 SGHRS and CDR2 YFSETQ. This CDR3 has 13 amino acids. The germline V and J ends were trimmed by 5 bases and 3 bases, with 12 bases remaining between them. The CDR3 DNA follows: TGCGCCAGCAGTCGAGGACAGATCTACGAGCAGTACTTC. Translation: CASSRGQIYEQYF. The full variable domain, with the rest looked up from reference TRBV5-1 and TRBJ2-7, is KAGVTQTPRYLIKTRGQQVTLSCSPISGHRSVSWYQQTPGQGLQFLFEYFSETQRNKGNFPGRFSGRQFSNSRSEMNVSTLELGDSALYLCASSRGQIYEQYFGPGTRLTVT.

The rearrangement joins TRBV21-1 to TRBJ1-3; the D call in the table, TRBD1, was not verified against the DNA. TRBV21-1 is labeled a pseudogene. The CDR3 runs to 18 residues. The CDR3 sequence is CASSKGGTGPLSGNTIYF. The CDR3 DNA reads as TGTGCCAGCAGCAAAGGTGGGACAGGCCCCCTCTCTGGAAACACCATATATTTT.

V is TRBV7-6 and J is TRBJ2-5; D perhaps matches TRBD2 (6 bases). Germline-derived CDR1 and CDR2 are SGHVS and FNYEAQ. The V and J ends lost 2 bases and 3 bases respectively, with 10 bases between them. The CDR3 consists of 14 residues. CDR3: CASSLSGTEETQYF. Here the CDR3 DNA reads TGTGCCAGCAGCTTATCCGGGACTGAAGAGACCCAGTACTTC. Variable domain in full (rest from reference TRBV7-6 and TRBJ2-5): GAGVSQSPRYKVTKRGQDVALRCDPISGHVSLYWYRQALGQGPEFLTYFNYEAQQDKSGLPNDRFSAERPEGSISTLTIQRTEQRDSAMYRCASSLSGTEETQYFGPGTRLLVL.

The rearrangement joins TRBV19 to TRBJ2-2; D call uncertain. CDR1 is LNHDA, CDR2 SQIVND, per germline (reference sequence). CDR3 length: 18 residues. Trimming left V 7 bases short and J 0 bases short, with 21 bases between. The CDR3 loop is CASNMASEASPNTGELFF. The CDR3 bases are TGTGCCAGTAACATGGCCAGCGAAGCATCACCGAACACCGGGGAGCTGTTTTTT.

V usage is TRBV7-2 and J usage is TRBJ2-3; D gene unclear. Germline lookup yields CDR1 SGHTA and CDR2 FQGNSA. Deletions cut 2 bases from V and 2 bases from J, with 11 bases between. This CDR3 has 15 amino acids. The CDR3 protein is CASSLLRHLTDTQYF. In DNA form, the CDR3 reads TGTGCCAGCAGCTTACTTAGACACCTCACAGATACGCAGTATTTT.

The sample holds a few counts of this clone. The genes are TRBV12-5 and TRBJ1-3; D is ambiguous. The ends were cut back, 1 base at V and 4 bases at J, with 5 bases in the middle. Germline CDR1 LGHNT, CDR2 FRNRAP. This CDR3 is built from 13 residues. The CDR3 sequence: CASGLGAGNTIYF. The CDR3 DNA follows: TGTGCTAGTGGTTTGGGGGCCGGAAACACCATATATTTT.

The chain employs TRBV19 and TRBJ1-6, with unresolved D. CDR1 and CDR2 from the germline V gene are LNHDA and SQIVND (reference sequence). CDR3 length: 14 amino acids. The V end lost 5 bases, the J end lost 8 bases, and 13 bases lay between the germline ends. The CDR3 spells CASSWRHGDSPLHF. In nucleotides, the CDR3 is TGTGCCAGTAGTTGGAGACACGGGGATTCACCCCTCCACTTT.

CDR3 residues: CASSLSPHRGGADTQYF. The CDR3 region has the DNA TGTGCCAGCAGTTTAAGCCCTCACCGGGGGGGCGCAGATACGCAGTATTTT. The chain couples TRBV28 to TRBJ2-3, with TRBD2 matching over 8 bases. CDR3 size: 17 residues. Germline assignment: CDR1 MDHEN and CDR2 SYDVKM. V gave up 2 bases and J gave up 4 bases; unmatched junction bases: 11.

In the case of this clone: Other DNA sequences in this specimen translate into the identical CDR3. The rearrangement uses TRBV5-6 and TRBJ2-7; the match to TRBD2 covers 7 bases. The ends lost 2 bases at V and 4 bases at J; junction bases unmatched: 12. CDR1 and CDR2 from the germline V gene are SGHDT and YYEEEE. The CDR3 contains 16 residues. As DNA, the CDR3 is TGTGCCAGCAGCTTATTCACGGGGGGACTTTCGTACGAGCAGTACTTC. Protein: CASSLFTGGLSYEQYF. Looking up the rest from reference TRBV5-6 and TRBJ2-7 gives the full variable domain: DAGVTQSPTHLIKTRGQQVTLRCSPKSGHDTVSWYQQALGQGPQFIFQYYEEEERQRGNFPDRFSGHQFPNYSSELNVNALLLGDSALYLCASSLFTGGLSYEQYFGPGTRLTVT.

The rearrangement uses TRBV7-9 and TRBJ1-2, with 10 bases identical to TRBD1. CDR3 length equals 16 residues. Germline V CDR1 and CDR2: SEHNR, FQNEAQ (reference sequence). The J segment lost 7 bases and the V segment lost 1 base, leaving 9 bases of the junction unmatched. The CDR3 bases are TGTGCCAGCAGCTTAGTGGCGGGACAGGGGTTAGCTGGCTACACCTTC. It is translated as CASSLVAGQGLAGYTF. Full variable domain (rest looked up from reference TRBV7-9 and TRBJ1-2): DTGVSQNPRHKITKRGQNVTFRCDPISEHNRLYWYRQTLGQGPEFLTYFQNEAQLEKSRLLSDRFSAERPKGSFSTLEIQRTEQGDSAMYLCASSLVAGQGLAGYTFGSGTRLTVV.

This clone has a handful of counts. The chain has TRBV10-3 and TRBJ2-7, with a tentative D call TRBD1 (6 bases). The CDR3 length is 14 residues. Germline CDR1 is ENHRY and CDR2 is SYGVKD. Trimming shortened V by 2 bases and J by 4 bases, and 12 bases separated the two germline ends. CDR3 DNA sequence: TGTGCCATCAGTGAGACCGGGGACAAGTACGAGCAGTACTTC. It codes for CAISETGDKYEQYF.

J is TRBJ1-1 and V is TRBV13; D remains unclear. The CDR3 length is 14 residues. Germline-derived CDR1 and CDR2 are PRHDT and FYEKMQ (reference sequence). Trimming stripped 5 bases from V and 7 bases from J, with 17 bases between. Here the CDR3 DNA reads TGTGCCAGCAGCGCGGGGTCGTCTAAGGATGAAGCTTTCTTT. As protein: CASSAGSSKDEAFF.

This clone has a handful of counts. The V call is TRBV29-1, the J call TRBJ1-3, with TRBD1 identical over 7 bases. V shed 4 bases, J shed 0 bases, and the junction held 9 bases outside the gene matches. The germline gives CDR1 SQVTM, CDR2 ANQGSEA. The CDR3 is 16 amino acids. The CDR3 DNA is TGCAGCGTTGTGGGGACAGCCGACCTCTCTGGAAACACCATATATTTT. Amino acids: CSVVGTADLSGNTIYF.

This clone was seen only a few times. The chain links TRBV28 to TRBJ2-7; D is perhaps TRBD2 (6 bases). V shed 7 bases and J shed 0 bases, with 13 bases lying between them. The CDR3 contains 14 residues. CDR1 is MDHEN and CDR2 is SYDVKM in the germline V gene. DNA of the CDR3: TGTGCCAGCACCCTCCGGGACTTCTCCTACGAGCAGTACTTC. Residues: CASTLRDFSYEQYF.

This chain connects TRBV30 to TRBJ2-7; maybe TRBD1 (6 bases). CDR1 and CDR2 from the germline V gene are GTSNPN and SVGIG (reference sequence). V lost 5 bases, J lost 2 bases, and 10 bases lay in between. The CDR3 length is 12 residues. The DNA of the CDR3 is TGTGCCTGGGCAGGGGCCCCCTACGAGCAGTACTTC. The encoded protein is CAWAGAPYEQYF. Combining the CDR3 with reference TRBV30 and TRBJ2-7 gives the whole variable domain SQTIHQWPATLVQPVGSPLSLECTVEGTSNPNLYWYRQAAGRGLQLLFYSVGIGQISSEVPQNLSASRPQDRQFILSSKKLLLSDSGFYLCAWAGAPYEQYFGPGTRLTVT.

The chain links TRBV11-2 to TRBJ2-7; 8 bases agree with TRBD1. The CDR3 sequence is 14 residues long. Germline values: CDR1 SGHAT, CDR2 FQNNGV. V was clipped by 5 bases and J by 4 bases; unmatched bases: 7. CDR3 coding DNA: TGTGCCAGCAGCACGAGACAGGGGAGATACGAGCAGTACTTC. It encodes CASSTRQGRYEQYF.

The V gene is TRBV2, the J gene TRBJ2-5, with D possibly being TRBD2 (6 bases). Trimming left V 6 bases short and J 2 bases short, with 13 bases between. The germline CDR1 and CDR2 sequences are SNHLY and FYNNEI. The CDR3 sequence is 14 residues long. The CDR3 region is CASRPWDLQETQYF. CDR3 bases: TGTGCCAGCAGGCCATGGGACTTACAAGAGACCCAGTACTTC.

The chain recombines TRBV27 with TRBJ2-7, with D maybe TRBD1 (5 bases). Germline CDR1 and CDR2: MNHEY and SMNVEV (reference sequence). Deletions cut 7 bases from V and 2 bases from J, with 15 bases between. This CDR3 has 14 amino acids. The CDR3 sequence is CASIGAGNPYEQYF. In nucleotides, the CDR3 is TGTGCCAGCATTGGGGCAGGGAACCCCTACGAGCAGTACTTC.

The V gene is TRBV7-6, the J gene TRBJ2-3; 13 bases agree with TRBD2. Germline trimming cut 5 bases from V and 3 bases from J; bases unmatched to any gene: 8. The CDR3 loop spans 17 amino acids. Germline assignment: CDR1 SGHVS and CDR2 FNYEAQ. CDR3 sequence reads: CASSRWTSGSRTDTQYF. CDR3 sequence (DNA): TGTGCCAGCAGCCGATGGACTAGCGGGAGTAGGACAGATACGCAGTATTTT.

The gene calls are TRBV13 and TRBJ2-1, with 8 bases fitting TRBD2. V lost 5 bases to trimming and J lost 3 bases; unmatched junction nucleotides: 18. This CDR3 has 19 amino acids. CDR1 is PRHDT, CDR2 FYEKMQ, per germline (reference sequence). CDR3 sequence: CASSLQGTRLFSGYNEQFF. CDR3 nucleotide sequence: TGTGCCAGCAGCCTACAAGGGACTAGGTTGTTTTCGGGCTACAATGAGCAGTTCTTC.

The gene calls are TRBV4-3 and TRBJ2-7, with TRBD1 identical over 7 bases. Germline CDR1 LGHNA, CDR2 YSLEER. Losses at the gene ends were 0 bases for V and 0 bases for J; bases not matched to a gene: 5. This CDR3 contains 16 residues. Here the CDR3 reads CASSQEDREYSYEQYF. In DNA, the CDR3 is TGCGCCAGCAGCCAAGAAGACAGGGAATACTCCTACGAGCAGTACTTC.

The chain carries TRBV4-2 and TRBJ2-3; D might be TRBD1 (5 bases). Per germline, CDR1 LGHNA and CDR2 YNFKEQ. Trimming removed 1 base at V and 3 bases at J, with 14 bases between. The CDR3 length is 16 residues. The CDR3 here is CASSQVAGWGTDTQYF. For the CDR3, the DNA is TGTGCCAGCAGCCAAGTCGCAGGGTGGGGTACAGATACGCAGTATTTT.

This clone has more than one count but fewer than ten. The chain recombines TRBV19 with TRBJ1-5; D is uncertain. The length of the CDR3 is 15 residues. The germline V gene encodes CDR1 LNHDA and CDR2 SQIVND (reference sequence). The V end was cut by 6 bases, the J end by 4 bases, with 16 bases between. In DNA, the CDR3 is TGTGCCAGTAGGGTTCAGAGGGTGGGTAATCAGCCCCAGCATTTT. This encodes CASRVQRVGNQPQHF. Combining the CDR3 with reference TRBV19 and TRBJ1-5 gives the whole variable domain DGGITQSPKYLFRKEGQNVTLSCEQNLNHDAMYWYRQDPGQGLRLIYYSQIVNDFQKGDIAEGYSVSREKKESFPLTVTSAQKNPTAFYLCASRVQRVGNQPQHFGDGTRLSIL.

The V and J genes are TRBV9 and TRBJ2-2, with TRBD2 as a possible D gene (5 bases). Germline-derived CDR1 and CDR2 are SGDLS and YYNGEE. V lost 5 bases and J lost 1, with 18 bases in between. The CDR3 has 17 amino acids. CDR3 DNA sequence: TGTGCCAGCAGTTCATCGAAGTTACTAGTGAACACCGGGGAGCTGTTTTTT. Its translation is CASSSSKLLVNTGELFF.

This clone was found once. J is TRBJ2-7 and V is TRBV28; TRBD1 matches 7 bases. V was clipped by 6 bases and J by 6 bases; unmatched bases: 11. The CDR3 extends over 14 amino acids. The germline V gene encodes CDR1 MDHEN and CDR2 SYDVKM. The CDR3 sequence: CASRSGTVKGEQYF. DNA for the CDR3: TGTGCCAGCAGGTCCGGGACAGTAAAGGGCGAGCAGTACTTC.